This is a list of T cell receptor beta chains from one sample in a study of ipilimumab plus nivolumab after autologous stem cell transplantation. Repertoires were generated with immunoSEQ multiplex PCR, while TCRdb's copy carries only in-frame clones and drops some. Of approximately 80,000 clones listed, 83% are singletons. Material: PBMCs, obtained in a trial of ipilimumab plus nivolumab as post-transplant consolidation. The origin of the receptors is a male donor with diffuse large B-cell lymphoma. Each CDR3 is given with its conserved first and last residue. A D gene is named only where the DNA matches it firmly. The size of a clone is reported for some rows only, either as once, few or many, or as a class for expanded clones.

V,D,length,size,J,CDR3
TRBV11-2,.,14,few,TRBJ2-6,CASSRAFGANVLTF
TRBV5-1,.,14,.,TRBJ1-2,CASSLEGRNYGYTF
TRBV27,.,14,.,TRBJ1-3,CASKVVASGNTIYF
TRBV5-1,TRBD2,15,.,TRBJ2-3,CASSFSGGGTDTQYF
TRBV5-1,.,14,many,TRBJ1-2,CASSLAGTERGYTF
TRBV5-5,TRBD2,16,.,TRBJ2-5,CASSLAVAGGRETQYF
TRBV6-5,.,15,.,TRBJ2-3,CASSGPGLNTDTQYF
TRBV5-5,TRBD1,17,.,TRBJ2-5,CASSLGGDRTFQETQYF
TRBV19,.,14,.,TRBJ1-1,CASSIQGTNTEAFF
TRBV30,TRBD1,12,.,TRBJ2-5,CAWSRQGETQYF
TRBV6-5,.,14,.,TRBJ1-1,CASSYSVSSEEAFF